This TCR beta chain was identified during a study of metastatic and nonmetastatic thyroid tumors. At the level of the study: Samples came from malignant and benign thyroid patients, and repertoires were compared across blood and tumor or nodule tissue.

Every patient underwent thyroid surgery untreated. This clone turned up a few times. A read error is possible here, since a much larger clone lies one base away. V was trimmed by 8 bases and J by 5 bases, leaving 15 bases between them. The germline V gene encodes CDR1 SNHLY and CDR2 FYNNEI. The CDR3 length is 13 residues. TCRdb re-analyzed the PCR reads through MiXCR. The data contain about 69,000 clones, 12% to 15% of them singletons. This TCR came from a male donor with papillary thyroid cancer or a benign thyroid nodule (not recorded which). Some clones in this sample may be carry-over from other donors' samples. The V and J genes are TRBV2 and TRBJ2-5; D is unresolved. The specimen was blood. CDR3 in amino acids: CASGLRWTETQYF. The CDR3 DNA sequence: TGTGCCAGCGGGCTCAGGTGGACGGAGACCCAGTACTTC.